This TCR beta chain was identified during a study of radiation and T cells in renal cell carcinoma. Regarding the study as a whole: From baseline, blood top tumor clonotypes peaked at 2 weeks post-radiation. No pretreatment tumor biopsies were available for baseline clonotypes.

Time point: blood 4 weeks post-SBRT, at nephrectomy. Treatment given: 15 Gy SBRT to primary tumor, nephrectomy 4 weeks later. Serial blood draws occurred at baseline and 2 and 4 weeks post-SBRT. The length of the CDR3 is 16 residues. Germline V gene lookup returns CDR1 SGHRS and CDR2 YFSETQ. Trimming removed 0 bases at V and 4 bases at J, with 11 bases between. Worth noting for this clone: What it recognizes is unknown.

Using immunoSEQ multiplex PCR, the repertoire was profiled, and TCRdb retains in-frame clones only, with some absent. The data contain 120,000 to 150,000 clones, less than 90% of them seen just once; the ten biggest clones take up 15% to 20%. This clonotype was obtained from a woman between 50 and 59 years old with renal cell carcinoma. Sequenced material: blood, taken from a patient whose treatment included radiotherapy and nephrectomy. The chain uses TRBV5-1 and TRBJ2-6, with D perhaps given as TRBD1 or TRBD2 (5 bases each). The CDR3 DNA follows: TGCGCCAGCAGCTTGGCCTCAGGGAGCGGGGCCAACGTCCTGACTTTC. Translation: CASSLASGSGANVLTF.